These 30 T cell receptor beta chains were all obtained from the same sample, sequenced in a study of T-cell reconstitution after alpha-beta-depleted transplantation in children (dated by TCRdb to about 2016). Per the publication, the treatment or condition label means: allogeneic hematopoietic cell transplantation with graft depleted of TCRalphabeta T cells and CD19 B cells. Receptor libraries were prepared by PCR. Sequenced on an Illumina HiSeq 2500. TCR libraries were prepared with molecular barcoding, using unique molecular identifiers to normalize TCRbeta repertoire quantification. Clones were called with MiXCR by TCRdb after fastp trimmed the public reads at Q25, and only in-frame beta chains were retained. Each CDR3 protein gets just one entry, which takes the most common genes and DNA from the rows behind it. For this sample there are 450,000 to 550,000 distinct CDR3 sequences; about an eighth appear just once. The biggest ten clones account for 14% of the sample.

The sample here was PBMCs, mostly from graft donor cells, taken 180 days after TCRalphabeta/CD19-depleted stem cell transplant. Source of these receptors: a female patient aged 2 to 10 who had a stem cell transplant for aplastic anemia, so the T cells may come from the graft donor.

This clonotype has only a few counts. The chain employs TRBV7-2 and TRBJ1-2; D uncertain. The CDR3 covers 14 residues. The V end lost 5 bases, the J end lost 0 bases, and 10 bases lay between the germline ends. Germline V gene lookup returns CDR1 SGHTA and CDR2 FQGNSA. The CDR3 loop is CASSPRLANYGYTF. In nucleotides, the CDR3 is TGTGCCAGCAGCCCCCGGCTCGCTAACTATGGCTACACCTTC.

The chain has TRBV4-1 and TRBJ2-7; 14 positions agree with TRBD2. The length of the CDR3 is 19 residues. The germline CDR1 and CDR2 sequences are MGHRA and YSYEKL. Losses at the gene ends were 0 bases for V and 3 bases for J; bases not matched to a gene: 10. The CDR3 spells CASSQEGGTSGSIRYEQYV. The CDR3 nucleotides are TGCGCCAGCAGCCAAGAGGGCGGGACTAGCGGGAGTATTCGCTACGAGCAGTACGTC.

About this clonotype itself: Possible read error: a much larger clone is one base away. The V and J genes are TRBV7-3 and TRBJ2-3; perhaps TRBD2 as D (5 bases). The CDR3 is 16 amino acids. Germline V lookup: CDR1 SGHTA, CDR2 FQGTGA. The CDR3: CASSLTWRVGTNTQYF. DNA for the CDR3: TGTGCCAGCAGCTTAACGTGGCGGGTTGGCACAAATACGCAGTATTTT.

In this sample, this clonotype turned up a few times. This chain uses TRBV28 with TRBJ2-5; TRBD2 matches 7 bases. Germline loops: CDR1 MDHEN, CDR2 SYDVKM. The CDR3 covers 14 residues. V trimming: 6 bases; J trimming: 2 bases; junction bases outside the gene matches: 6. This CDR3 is CASREASGQETQYF. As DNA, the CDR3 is TGTGCCAGCAGAGAGGCTAGCGGACAAGAGACCCAGTACTTC.

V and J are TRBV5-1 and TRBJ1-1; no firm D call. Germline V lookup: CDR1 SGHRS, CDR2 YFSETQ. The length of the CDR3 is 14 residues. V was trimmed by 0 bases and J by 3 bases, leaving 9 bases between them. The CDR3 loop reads CASSLDSLHTEAFF. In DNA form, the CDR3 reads TGCGCCAGCAGCTTGGACAGCTTGCACACTGAAGCTTTCTTT.

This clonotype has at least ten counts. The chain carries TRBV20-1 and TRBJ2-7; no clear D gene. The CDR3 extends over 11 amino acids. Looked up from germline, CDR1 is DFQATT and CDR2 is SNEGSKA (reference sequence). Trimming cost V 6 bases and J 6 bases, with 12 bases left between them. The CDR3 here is CSARSLFEQYF. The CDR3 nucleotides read TGCAGTGCCAGGTCGCTTTTCGAGCAGTACTTC.

Here the CDR3 DNA reads TGTGCCAGCAGGGTCAGGGGGTCGGAGGGACGGCATTTT. Its protein product is CASRVRGSEGRHF. This chain connects TRBV28 to TRBJ1-5, with 7 bases fitting TRBD1. Germline V lookup: CDR1 MDHEN, CDR2 SYDVKM. The J segment lost 15 bases and the V segment lost 6 bases, leaving 14 bases of the junction unmatched. The CDR3 is 13 residues long. Filled out from reference TRBV28 and TRBJ1-5, the complete variable domain reads DVKVTQSSRYLVKRTGEKVFLECVQDMDHENMFWYRQDPGLGLRLIYFSYDVKMKEKGDIPEGYSVSREKKERFSLILESASTNQTSMYLCASRVRGSEGRHFGDGTRLSIL.

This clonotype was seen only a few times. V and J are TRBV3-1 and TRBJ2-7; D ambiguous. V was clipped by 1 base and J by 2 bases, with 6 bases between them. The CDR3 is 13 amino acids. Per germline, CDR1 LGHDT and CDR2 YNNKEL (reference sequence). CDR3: CASSQAGPYEQYF. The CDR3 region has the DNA TGTGCCAGCAGCCAAGCTGGGCCCTACGAGCAGTACTTC.

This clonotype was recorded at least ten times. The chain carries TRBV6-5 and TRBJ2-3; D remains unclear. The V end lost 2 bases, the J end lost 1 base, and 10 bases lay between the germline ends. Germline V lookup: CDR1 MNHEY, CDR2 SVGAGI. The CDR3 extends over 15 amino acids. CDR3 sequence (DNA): TGTGCCAGCAGTTACGTTACCCCTGGCACAGATACGCAGTATTTT. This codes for CASSYVTPGTDTQYF.

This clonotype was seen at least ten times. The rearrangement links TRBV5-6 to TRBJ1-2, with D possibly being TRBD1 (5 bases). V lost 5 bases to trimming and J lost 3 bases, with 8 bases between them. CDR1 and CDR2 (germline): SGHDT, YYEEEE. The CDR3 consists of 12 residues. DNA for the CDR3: TGTGCCAGCAGTGTCAGGGACTATGGCTACACCTTC. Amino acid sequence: CASSVRDYGYTF. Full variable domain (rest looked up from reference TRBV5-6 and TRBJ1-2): DAGVTQSPTHLIKTRGQQVTLRCSPKSGHDTVSWYQQALGQGPQFIFQYYEEEERQRGNFPDRFSGHQFPNYSSELNVNALLLGDSALYLCASSVRDYGYTFGSGTRLTVV.

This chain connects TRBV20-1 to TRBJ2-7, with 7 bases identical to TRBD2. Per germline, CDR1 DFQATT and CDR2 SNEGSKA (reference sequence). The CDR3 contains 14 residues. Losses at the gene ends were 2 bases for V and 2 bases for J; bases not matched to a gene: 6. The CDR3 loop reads CSARNAGTTYEQYF. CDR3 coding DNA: TGCAGTGCTAGAAACGCAGGGACTACCTACGAGCAGTACTTC.

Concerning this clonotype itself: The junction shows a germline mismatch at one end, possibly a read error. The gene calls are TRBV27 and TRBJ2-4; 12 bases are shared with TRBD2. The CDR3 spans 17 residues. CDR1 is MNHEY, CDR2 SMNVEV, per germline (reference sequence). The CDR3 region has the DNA TGTGCCATCAGTATCACTAGCGGGAGGATTGCCAAAAACATTCAGTACTTC. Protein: CAISITSGRIAKNIQYF.

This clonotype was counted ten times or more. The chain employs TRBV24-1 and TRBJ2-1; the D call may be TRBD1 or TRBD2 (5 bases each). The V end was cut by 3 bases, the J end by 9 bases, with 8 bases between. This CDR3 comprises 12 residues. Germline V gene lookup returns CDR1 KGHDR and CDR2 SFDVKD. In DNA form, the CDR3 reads TGTGCCACCAGTGATGAGGGGTTTGAGCAGTTCTTC. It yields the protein CATSDEGFEQFF.

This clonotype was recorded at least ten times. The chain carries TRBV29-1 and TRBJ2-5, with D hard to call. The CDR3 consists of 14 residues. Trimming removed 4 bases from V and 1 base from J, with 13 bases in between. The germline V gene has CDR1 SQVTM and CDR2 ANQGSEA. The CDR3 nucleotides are TGCAGCGTTGTGGACGGAACAATCCAAGAGACCCAGTACTTC. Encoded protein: CSVVDGTIQETQYF. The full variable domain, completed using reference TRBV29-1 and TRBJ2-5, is SAVISQKPSRDICQRGTSLTIQCQVDSQVTMMFWYRQQPGQSLTLIATANQGSEATYESGFVIDKFPISRPNLTFSTLTVSNMSPEDSSIYLCSVVDGTIQETQYFGPGTRLLVL.

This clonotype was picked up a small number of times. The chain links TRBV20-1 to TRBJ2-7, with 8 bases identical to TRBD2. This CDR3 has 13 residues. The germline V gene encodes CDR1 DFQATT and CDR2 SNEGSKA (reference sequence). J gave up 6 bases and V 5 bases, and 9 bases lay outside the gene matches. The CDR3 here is CSARSGSVAEQYF. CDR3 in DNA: TGCAGTGCTCGAAGCGGGAGCGTGGCCGAGCAGTACTTC.

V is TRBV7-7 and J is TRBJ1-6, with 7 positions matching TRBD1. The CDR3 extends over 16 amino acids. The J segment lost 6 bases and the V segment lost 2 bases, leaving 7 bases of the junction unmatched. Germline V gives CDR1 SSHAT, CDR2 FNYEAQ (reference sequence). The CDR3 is CASSLLGQAPNSPLHF. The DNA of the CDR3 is TGTGCCAGCAGCTTACTAGGACAGGCTCCTAATTCACCCCTCCACTTT. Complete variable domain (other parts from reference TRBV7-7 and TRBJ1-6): GAGVSQSPRYKVTKRGQDVTLRCDPISSHATLYWYQQALGQGPEFLTYFNYEAQPDKSGLPSDRFSAERPEGSISTLTIQRTEQRDSAMYRCASSLLGQAPNSPLHFGNGTRLTVT.

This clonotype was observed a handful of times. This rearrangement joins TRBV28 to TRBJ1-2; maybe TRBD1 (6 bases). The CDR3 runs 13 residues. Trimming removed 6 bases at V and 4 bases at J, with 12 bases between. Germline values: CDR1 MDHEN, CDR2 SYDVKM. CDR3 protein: CASSNQGRYGYTF. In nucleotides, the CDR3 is TGTGCCAGCAGCAATCAGGGGCGCTATGGCTACACCTTC.

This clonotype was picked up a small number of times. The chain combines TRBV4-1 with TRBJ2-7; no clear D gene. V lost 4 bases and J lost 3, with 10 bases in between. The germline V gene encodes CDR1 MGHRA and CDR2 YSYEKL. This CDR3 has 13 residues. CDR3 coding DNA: TGCGCCAGCAGCCCCGACCCTGGCTACGAGCAGTACGTC. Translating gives CASSPDPGYEQYV.

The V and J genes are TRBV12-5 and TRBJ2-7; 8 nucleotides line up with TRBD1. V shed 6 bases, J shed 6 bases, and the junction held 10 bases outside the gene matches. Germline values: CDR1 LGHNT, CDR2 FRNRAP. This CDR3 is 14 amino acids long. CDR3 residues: CASGSGTGQGEQYF. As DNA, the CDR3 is TGTGCTAGTGGGTCCGGGACAGGACAAGGCGAGCAGTACTTC.

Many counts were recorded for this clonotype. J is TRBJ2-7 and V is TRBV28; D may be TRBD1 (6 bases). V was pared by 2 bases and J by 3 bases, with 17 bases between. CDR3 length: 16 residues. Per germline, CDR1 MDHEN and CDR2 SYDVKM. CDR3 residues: CASSLGGSLGNYEQYF. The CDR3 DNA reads TGTGCCAGCAGTTTAGGGGGCAGTTTGGGAAACTACGAGCAGTACTTC.

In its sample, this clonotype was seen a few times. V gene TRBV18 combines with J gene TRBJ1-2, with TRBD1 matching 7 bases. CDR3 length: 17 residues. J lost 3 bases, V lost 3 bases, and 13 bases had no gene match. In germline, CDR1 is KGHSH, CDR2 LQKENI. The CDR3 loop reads CASSPGQLLTSYYGYTF. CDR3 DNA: TGTGCCAGCTCACCGGGACAGTTACTGACCAGTTACTATGGCTACACCTTC.

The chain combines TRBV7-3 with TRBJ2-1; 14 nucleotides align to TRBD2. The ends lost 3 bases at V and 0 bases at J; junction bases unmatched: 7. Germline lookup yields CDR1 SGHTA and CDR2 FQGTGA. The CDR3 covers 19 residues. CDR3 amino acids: CASSFGTSGSNDSYNEQFF. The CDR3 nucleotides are TGTGCCAGCAGCTTCGGGACTAGCGGGAGTAATGACTCCTACAATGAGCAGTTCTTC.

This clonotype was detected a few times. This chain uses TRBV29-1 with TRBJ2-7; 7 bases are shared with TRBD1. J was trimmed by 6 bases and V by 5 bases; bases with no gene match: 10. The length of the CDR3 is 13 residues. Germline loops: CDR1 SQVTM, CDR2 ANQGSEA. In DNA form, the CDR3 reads TGCAGCGTTTCCGGGACAGCTCTATGCGAGCAGTACTTC. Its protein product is CSVSGTALCEQYF.

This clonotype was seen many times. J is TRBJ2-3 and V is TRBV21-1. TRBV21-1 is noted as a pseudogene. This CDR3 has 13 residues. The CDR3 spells CASKVLLADTQYF. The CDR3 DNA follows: TGTGCCAGCAAGGTCCTGCTTGCAGATACGCAGTATTTT.

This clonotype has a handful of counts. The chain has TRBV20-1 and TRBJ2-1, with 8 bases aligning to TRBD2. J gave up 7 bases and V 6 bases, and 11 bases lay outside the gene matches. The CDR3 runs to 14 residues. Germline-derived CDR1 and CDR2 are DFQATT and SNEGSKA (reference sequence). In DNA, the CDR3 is TGCAGTGCCCCTACTAGCGGAGGGTGGAATGAGCAGTTCTTC. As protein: CSAPTSGGWNEQFF.

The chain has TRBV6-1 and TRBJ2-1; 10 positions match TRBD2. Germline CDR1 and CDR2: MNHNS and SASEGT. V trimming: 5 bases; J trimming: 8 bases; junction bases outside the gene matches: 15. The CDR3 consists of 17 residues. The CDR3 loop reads CASSRSGAGGIGYEQFF. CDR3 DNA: TGTGCCAGCAGTCGTTCGGGAGCGGGAGGGATAGGGTATGAGCAGTTCTTC.

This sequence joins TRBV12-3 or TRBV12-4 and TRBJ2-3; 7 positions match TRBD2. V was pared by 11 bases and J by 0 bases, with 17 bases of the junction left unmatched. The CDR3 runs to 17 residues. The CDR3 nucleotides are TGTGCCTTCAGTTTATTGGCTAGCGGTAAGAGCACAGATACGCAGTATTTT. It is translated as CAFSLLASGKSTDTQYF.

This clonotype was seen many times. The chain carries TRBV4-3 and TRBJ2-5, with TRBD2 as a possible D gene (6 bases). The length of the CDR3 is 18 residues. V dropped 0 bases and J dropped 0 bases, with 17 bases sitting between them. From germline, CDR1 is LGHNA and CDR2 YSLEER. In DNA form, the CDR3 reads TGCGCCAGCAGCCAAGAGTGGGACTCACTTTGGTACCAAGAGACCCAGTACTTC. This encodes CASSQEWDSLWYQETQYF.

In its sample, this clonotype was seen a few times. The DNA of the CDR3 is TGTGCCAGCAGCTTAAAATGGGGGCCCTACGAGCAGTACGTC. Amino acid sequence: CASSLKWGPYEQYV. V usage is TRBV7-2 and J usage is TRBJ2-7, with a possible D match to TRBD1 (6 bases). Germline CDR1 SGHTA, CDR2 FQGNSA. CDR3 length equals 14 residues. V lost 2 bases and J lost 2, with 10 bases in between.

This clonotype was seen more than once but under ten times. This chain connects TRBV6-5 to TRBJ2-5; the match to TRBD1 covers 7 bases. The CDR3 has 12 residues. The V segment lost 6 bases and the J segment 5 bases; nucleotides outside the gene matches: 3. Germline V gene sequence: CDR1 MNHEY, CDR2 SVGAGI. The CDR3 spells CASSMDRETQYF. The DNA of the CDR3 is TGTGCCAGCAGCATGGACAGGGAGACCCAGTACTTC.